The clone carrying this T cell receptor beta chain was detected ten times or more. Its antigen is not identified. Preparation of the TCRbeta library involved a method that used unique molecular identifiers. TCRdb analysed the PCR reads with MiXCR anew, one entry per CDR3 protein. The top ten clones hold over 10% of a sample with 70,000 or so distinct CDR3 sequences, about 11% of them seen once. This sample is drawn from a study of T-cell reconstitution after alpha-beta-depleted transplantation in children. Study-level results: Roughly two months post-transplant, alpha-beta T cells reportedly originated from several hundred graft clones that had expanded. Among T cells one year after transplant, newly produced cells accounted for most counts and diversity. Recipient T cells and thymic progenitors that survived gave rise to the high TCRbeta diversity observed at day 60 in some patients.

This CDR3 has 18 amino acids. Trimming shortened V by 0 bases and J by 1 base, and 18 bases separated the two germline ends. Germline-derived CDR1 and CDR2 are LGHNA and YSLEER. The clonotype originates from a boy aged 5-17 years with acute myeloid leukemia, due to receive a stem cell transplant. The chain carries TRBV4-3 and TRBJ1-1, with D possibly being TRBD1 (6 bases). Sequenced material: PBMCs, taken before TCRalphabeta/CD19-depleted stem cell transplant. The CDR3 nucleotides are TGCGCCAGCAGCCAAGATTGGGGCAGGGGATTCTCGAACACTGAAGCTTTCTTT. The encoded protein is CASSQDWGRGFSNTEAFF.